Following are 20 T cell receptor beta chains from one sample sequenced in a study of cytomegalovirus exposure and HLA in healthy donors. The PCR made use of 60 Vbeta and 13 Jbeta primers. Profiled with immunoSEQ multiplex PCR; TCRdb holds only in-frame clones, not every one. The repertoire holds more than 150,000 clones, with roughly four fifths as singletons. The specimen sequenced was PBMCs. The receptor source for this set is a man in his forties in good health and CMV-seronegative.

Here the CDR3 reads CASSRGTGSGNTIYF. The DNA of the CDR3 is TGTGCCAGCTCACGTGGGACAGGCTCTGGAAACACCATATATTTT. The gene calls are TRBV18 and TRBJ1-3, with 8 bases identical to TRBD1. The junction had 2 bases not matched to a gene; V was cut back by 4 bases and J by 0 bases. CDR1 and CDR2 from the germline V gene are KGHSH and LQKENI. The CDR3 runs 15 residues.

The gene calls are TRBV11-3 and TRBJ2-1; 11 nucleotides match TRBD2. The CDR3 has 17 residues. Germline lookup yields CDR1 SGHNT and CDR2 YENEEA. Losses at the gene ends were 0 bases for V and 4 bases for J; bases not matched to a gene: 5. The CDR3 nucleotides read TGTGCCAGCAGCTTAGACCTAGCGGGAGGCCAGTACAATGAGCAGTTCTTC. Translated, it gives CASSLDLAGGQYNEQFF.

This clone occurred a few times. This chain uses TRBV7-3 with TRBJ2-7, with 9 bases that match TRBD2. The CDR3 runs to 14 residues. Germline CDR1 is SGHTA and CDR2 is FQGTGA. V gave up 1 base and J gave up 6 bases; unmatched junction bases: 4. The CDR3, as DNA: TGTGCCAGCAGCTTAAACCCAGCGGGAGGCGAGCAGTACTTC. Translated, it gives CASSLNPAGGEQYF.

CDR3 protein: CASSQTGGYEQYF. CDR3 nucleotide sequence: TGCGCCAGCAGTCAGACAGGGGGCTACGAGCAGTACTTC. V is TRBV23-1 and J is TRBJ2-7; 9 nucleotides line up with TRBD1. TRBV23-1 is given ORF status, its function remaining uncertain. Trimming removed 3 bases from V and 3 bases from J; junction bases left unmatched: 0. This CDR3 spans 13 amino acids.

The gene calls are TRBV13 and TRBJ1-1, with D unclear. Germline loops: CDR1 PRHDT, CDR2 FYEKMQ (reference sequence). The CDR3 extends over 12 amino acids. V was shortened by 5 bases and J by 11 bases, with 15 bases between the two germline ends. This CDR3 is CASSPGVSCAFF. Here the CDR3 DNA reads TGTGCCAGCAGCCCCGGGGTATCCTGTGCTTTCTTT.

The chain combines TRBV30 with TRBJ1-2; D unresolved. The length of the CDR3 is 15 residues. Looked up from germline, CDR1 is GTSNPN and CDR2 is SVGIG (reference sequence). Trimming took off 2 bases at V and 3 bases at J, with 16 bases between the two ends. In nucleotides, the CDR3 is TGTGCCTGGAGTCCAGATGACGCCAGGCACTATGGCTACACCTTC. It specifies CAWSPDDARHYGYTF.

The CDR3 reads CASTLASSYGYTF. Here the CDR3 DNA reads TGTGCCAGCACCTTAGCAAGTTCCTATGGCTACACCTTC. The rearrangement links TRBV28 to TRBJ1-2; D is ambiguous. V lost 7 bases, J lost 4 bases, and 13 bases lay in between. Germline CDR1 MDHEN, CDR2 SYDVKM. The CDR3 extends over 13 amino acids.

The rearrangement joins TRBV7-9 to TRBJ2-2, with D unresolved. Germline values: CDR1 SEHNR, CDR2 FQNEAQ (reference sequence). The CDR3 is 12 residues long. The CDR3 DNA sequence: TGTTCCGGTCTTGTCTTGGCCGGGGAGCTGTTTTTT. It encodes CSGLVLAGELFF.

The chain is built from TRBV6-5 and TRBJ1-5; TRBD1 matches 7 bases. CDR1 is MNHEY and CDR2 is SVGAGI in the germline V gene. The CDR3 is 14 amino acids. V gave up 5 bases and J gave up 7 bases; unmatched junction bases: 8. Here the CDR3 reads CASSATGFRQPQHF. Written as DNA, the CDR3 is TGTGCCAGCAGTGCGACAGGGTTCAGGCAGCCCCAGCATTTT.

This chain joins TRBV4-1 and TRBJ2-2; 11 bases are a match to TRBD2. This CDR3 region has 15 residues. The V segment lost 2 bases and the J segment 9 bases; nucleotides outside the gene matches: 5. Germline V lookup: CDR1 MGHRA, CDR2 YSYEKL. The CDR3 protein is CASSQLAGGHRELFF. The CDR3 bases are TGCGCCAGCAGCCAATTAGCGGGAGGGCACCGGGAGCTGTTTTTT.

The chain uses TRBV28 and TRBJ2-1, with D maybe TRBD1 (6 bases). Per the germline V gene, CDR1 is MDHEN and CDR2 is SYDVKM. V lost 7 bases to trimming and J lost 3 bases, with 13 bases between them. The CDR3 is made up of 14 amino acids. The CDR3 reads CASIKDRYYNEQFF. The CDR3 DNA reads as TGTGCCAGCATCAAAGACAGGTACTACAATGAGCAGTTCTTC.

This chain links TRBV5-4 with TRBJ1-1, with 7 nucleotides matching TRBD1. Germline V gene sequence: CDR1 SGHNT, CDR2 YYREEE (reference sequence). Trimming took 4 bases from V and 0 from J; bases not matched to a gene: 21. The CDR3 runs to 20 residues. Here the CDR3 DNA reads TGTGCCAGCAGCCCCGTTTACCTTTTACAGGGGCGAATGATGAACACTGAAGCTTTCTTT. Amino acid sequence: CASSPVYLLQGRMMNTEAFF.

The chain links TRBV4-1 to TRBJ1-5, with no clear D. V was cut by 2 bases and J by 3 bases, with 8 bases left in between. The CDR3 consists of 14 residues. CDR1 is MGHRA, CDR2 YSYEKL, per germline. The CDR3 loop is CASSQISLNQPQHF. For the CDR3, the DNA is TGCGCCAGCAGCCAAATTTCTCTCAATCAGCCCCAGCATTTT.

This chain uses TRBV30 with TRBJ2-2, with no clear D. The CDR3 is made up of 15 amino acids. V lost 5 bases and J lost 0, with 13 bases in between. Germline V gene data show CDR1 as GTSNPN and CDR2 as SVGIG (reference sequence). CDR3 DNA: TGTGCCTGGCGAGCCTTGGGCTCGAACACCGGGGAGCTGTTTTTT. This gives the protein CAWRALGSNTGELFF.

In its sample, this clone was seen a few times. J is TRBJ1-2 and V is TRBV14; D call uncertain. The CDR3 extends over 13 amino acids. Trimming stripped 4 bases from V and 5 bases from J, with 11 bases between. Germline V gene sequence: CDR1 SGHDN, CDR2 FVKESK. The chain's CDR3 is CASSRPGNYGYTF. Written as DNA, the CDR3 is TGTGCCAGCAGCCGCCCGGGGAATTATGGCTACACCTTC.

The chain uses TRBV29-1 and TRBJ1-4; a possible D gene is TRBD1 (6 bases). There are 13 residues in the CDR3. V was trimmed by 4 bases and J by 8 bases, leaving 14 bases between them. Germline CDR1 SQVTM, CDR2 ANQGSEA. The CDR3 sequence is CSVGDGTREKLFF. In DNA form, the CDR3 reads TGCAGCGTTGGAGACGGGACAAGGGAAAAACTGTTTTTT.

This clone is a singleton in its sample. The gene calls are TRBV9 and TRBJ2-6; 8 bases match TRBD2. Unmatched junction bases numbered 3, after V lost 3 bases and J lost 1 base. The CDR3 sequence is 16 residues long. CDR1 is SGDLS and CDR2 is YYNGEE in the germline V gene. In DNA, the CDR3 is TGTGCCAGCAGCGCGGGGGGGATATCTGGGGCCAACGTCCTGACTTTC. This encodes CASSAGGISGANVLTF.

The V and J genes are TRBV7-7 and TRBJ1-5, with D uncertain. The V and J ends lost 1 base and 8 bases respectively, with 12 bases between them. The CDR3 runs 14 residues. Per the germline V gene, CDR1 is SSHAT and CDR2 is FNYEAQ (reference sequence). CDR3: CASSLGPGLKPQHF. The CDR3 coding sequence is TGTGCCAGCAGCTTAGGGCCAGGATTGAAGCCCCAGCATTTT.

This CDR3 reads CASKLQGSHEQFF. The CDR3 DNA sequence: TGTGCCAGCAAACTACAGGGTAGTCATGAGCAGTTCTTC. The gene calls are TRBV6-1 and TRBJ2-1; D may be TRBD1 (6 bases). This CDR3 has 13 amino acids. Germline V gives CDR1 MNHNS, CDR2 SASEGT. V gave up 7 bases and J gave up 8 bases, with 15 bases separating them.

The V gene is TRBV2, the J gene TRBJ2-5; D might be TRBD2 (6 bases). This CDR3 is 15 amino acids long. The germline V gene has CDR1 SNHLY and CDR2 FYNNEI. Trimming cost V 2 bases and J 0 bases, with 10 bases left between them. CDR3 in DNA: TGTGCCAGCAGTGAAAGGGGACTGAACCAAGAGACCCAGTACTTC. Translation gives CASSERGLNQETQYF. Full variable domain (remainder filled in from reference TRBV2 and TRBJ2-5): EPEVTQTPSHQVTQMGQEVILRCVPISNHLYFYWYRQILGQKVEFLVSFYNNEISEKSEIFDDQFSVERPDGSNFTLKIRSTKLEDSAMYFCASSERGLNQETQYFGPGTRLLVL.